Sequencing of this T cell receptor (beta chain) was carried out in a study of shared clonotypes between healthy human individuals. General study findings and limits: In this cohort, only blood was sampled, and tissue repertoires likely differ.

Germline loops: CDR1 SGDLS, CDR2 YYNGEE. V lost 3 bases and J lost 4; bases outside the gene matches: 10. This CDR3 contains 16 residues. Healthy adults negative for HIV, lacking recent acute infections or vaccinations, served as donors. The genomic DNA of each subset was split evenly across several immunoSEQ plates. Per the original data handling: Filtering differed, since immunoSEQ gave only junction sequences and no quality scores. Sequencing was performed with immunoSEQ multiplex PCR; in TCRdb, only in-frame clones are kept and a portion is missing. V and J calls and clone size are given by that table; D and trimming were obtained from the DNA. Altogether about 2.3 million clones are present, just over 90% being singletons, with the ten largest covering under 0.45%. In the case of this clone: Its target is not known.

Sequenced sample: naive CD4+ T cells from PBMCs. Documented subset: CD45RA+ positively selected. The source is a young man in good health. Some clones in this sample may be carry-over from other donors' samples. The gene calls are TRBV9 and TRBJ2-1, with TRBD2 identical over 7 bases. CDR3 sequence (DNA): TGTGCCAGCAGCGGTCTTCGGGCTAGCGGATACAATGAGCAGTTCTTC. This translates into CASSGLRASGYNEQFF.